What follows is one T cell receptor (beta chain) and its context. No antigen is known for it. Nothing much larger sits one base from this clone, and base qualities are not available. At the junction V is shortened by 5 bases and J by 4 bases, with 17 bases in between. As encoded in the germline V gene (reference sequence), CDR1 is SEHNR while CDR2 is FQNEAQ. The CDR3, cysteine through phenylalanine, is 15 amino acids long. Only the CDR3 DNA is retained, 45 bases long and in frame from the first base. This entry is derived from a study of blood T cell repertoires in COVID-19 (dated by TCRdb to about 2020). About the study as a whole: The collaborator samples originated in the United States, Italy and Spain and spanned the acute and convalescent phases of COVID-19. The samples were drawn from the first 160 participants of the ongoing ImmuneRACE study and from about 1,200 subjects provided by 6 global collaborators. Subjects who had been exposed to COVID-19, were actively infected with it, or had recovered from it provided the deeply sampled blood TCRbeta repertoires that made up the dataset. A de-identified subject ID, COVID-19 status, age in years and sex were almost always included in the sample metadata. The repertoires were made available in a free public database intended to serve as a resource for research on the immune response to SARS-CoV-2. Where available, HLA class I and class II types were obtained from metadata supplied by the sample provider rather than from assay-based typing. The material from the prospective study consisted of cDNA or gDNA derived from T cells, B-cell-depleted T cells, or PBMCs.

The immunoSEQ Assay, a bias-controlled multiplex PCR, was used to amplify TCRbeta CDR3 regions from genomic DNA. As for the authors' bioinformatics: The number of nucleated cells in each sample was estimated from the amplification of reference gene primers within the assay. To quantify the absolute abundance of each unique TCRbeta CDR3 rearrangement, sequence reads were collapsed and filtered. Productive Simpson clonality was computed per sample as the square root of Simpson's diversity index over productive rearrangements. TCRdb re-hosts the immuneACCESS table, in-frame sequences only. Its copies lack some clones; in the studies checked, an unresolved V gene accounts for under half of them, and the cause for the rest is not known. For V, J and clone size, that table is used; D and trimming come from the DNA. Present in this sample are 200,000 or so clones, about 87% of which were seen just once. Around 1.6% of the sample lies in the top ten.

Broader findings and caveats from the paper: Clinical and demographic metadata were provided uncurated, with the amount varying by source and participant.

Whole blood was collected in K2EDTA tubes by collaborating institutions according to the institutions' own protocols. For TCRbeta analysis, collaborator samples were shipped as frozen whole blood, as isolated PBMCs, or as DNA extracted from either sample type. Sequencing was carried out using peripheral blood. This chain is built from TRBV7-9 and TRBJ1-1, with the D gene too uncertain to name. The receptor comes from a man between 65 and 85 years old with acute or convalescent COVID-19. The nucleotides are TGTGCCAGCAGCCACTATGGTGGCGCCCCCACTGAAGCTTTCTTT. It translates as CASSHYGGAPTEAFF. Reference TRBV7-9 and TRBJ1-1 genes cover what lies past the CDR3, so the full variable domain is DTGVSQNPRHKITKRGQNVTFRCDPISEHNRLYWYRQTLGQGPEFLTYFQNEAQLEKSRLLSDRFSAERPKGSFSTLEIQRTEQGDSAMYLCASSHYGGAPTEAFFGQGTRLTVV.